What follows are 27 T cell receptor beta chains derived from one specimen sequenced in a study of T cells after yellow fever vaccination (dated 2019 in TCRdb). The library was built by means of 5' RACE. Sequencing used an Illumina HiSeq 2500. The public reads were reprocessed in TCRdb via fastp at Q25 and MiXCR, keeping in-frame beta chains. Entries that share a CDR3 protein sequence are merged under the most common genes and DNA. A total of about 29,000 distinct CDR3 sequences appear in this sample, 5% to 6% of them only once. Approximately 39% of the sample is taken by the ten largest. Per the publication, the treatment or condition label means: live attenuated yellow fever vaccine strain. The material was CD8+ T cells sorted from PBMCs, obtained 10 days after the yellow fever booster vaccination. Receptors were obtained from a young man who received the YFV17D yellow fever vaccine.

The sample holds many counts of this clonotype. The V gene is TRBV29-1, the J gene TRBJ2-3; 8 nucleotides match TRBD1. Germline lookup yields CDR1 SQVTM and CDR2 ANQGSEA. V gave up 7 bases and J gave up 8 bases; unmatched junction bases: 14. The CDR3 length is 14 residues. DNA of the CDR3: TGCAGCGGAAATATGGACAGGGCAGATGGTACGCAGTATTTT. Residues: CSGNMDRADGTQYF.

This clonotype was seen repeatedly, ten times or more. The CDR3 DNA is TGCGCCAGCCGCCGGGGGATCACAGATACGCAGTATTTT. Translation: CASRRGITDTQYF. This chain joins TRBV10-2 and TRBJ2-3; maybe TRBD2 (6 bases). The V and J ends lost 8 bases and 2 bases respectively, with 11 bases between them. Germline CDR1 is WSHSY and CDR2 is SAAADI. The CDR3 runs to 13 residues.

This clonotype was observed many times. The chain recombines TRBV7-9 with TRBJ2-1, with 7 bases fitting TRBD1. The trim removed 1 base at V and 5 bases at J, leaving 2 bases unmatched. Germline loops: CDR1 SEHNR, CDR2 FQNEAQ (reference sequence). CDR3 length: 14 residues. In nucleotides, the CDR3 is TGTGCCAGCAGCTTAGAGGGACAGAACAATGAGCAGTTCTTC. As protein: CASSLEGQNNEQFF.

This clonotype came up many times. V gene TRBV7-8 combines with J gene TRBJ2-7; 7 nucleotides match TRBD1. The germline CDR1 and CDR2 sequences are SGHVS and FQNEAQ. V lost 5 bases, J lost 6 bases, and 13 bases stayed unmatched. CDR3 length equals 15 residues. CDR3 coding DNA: TGTGCCAGCAGCCTACACAGGGGTAGATATGTCGAGCAGTACTTC. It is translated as CASSLHRGRYVEQYF.

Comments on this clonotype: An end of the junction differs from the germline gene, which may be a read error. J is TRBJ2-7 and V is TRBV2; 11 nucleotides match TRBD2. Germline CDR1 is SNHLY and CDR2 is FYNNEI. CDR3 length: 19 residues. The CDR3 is CTSSPERLAGLPLNYEQYF. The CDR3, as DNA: TGTACCAGCAGTCCCGAGAGACTAGCGGGACTCCCTTTGAACTACGAGCAGTACTTC.

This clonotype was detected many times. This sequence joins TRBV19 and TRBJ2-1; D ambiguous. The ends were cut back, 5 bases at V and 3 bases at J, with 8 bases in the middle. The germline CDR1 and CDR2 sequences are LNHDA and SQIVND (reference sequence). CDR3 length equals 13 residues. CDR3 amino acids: CASSGDGYNEQFF. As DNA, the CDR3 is TGTGCCAGTAGTGGAGACGGCTACAATGAGCAGTTCTTC.

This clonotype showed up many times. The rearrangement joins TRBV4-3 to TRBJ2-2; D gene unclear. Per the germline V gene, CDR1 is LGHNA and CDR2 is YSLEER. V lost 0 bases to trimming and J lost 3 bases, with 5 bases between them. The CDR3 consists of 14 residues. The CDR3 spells CASSQDAYTGELFF. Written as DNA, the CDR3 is TGCGCCAGCAGCCAAGATGCGTACACCGGGGAGCTGTTTTTT.

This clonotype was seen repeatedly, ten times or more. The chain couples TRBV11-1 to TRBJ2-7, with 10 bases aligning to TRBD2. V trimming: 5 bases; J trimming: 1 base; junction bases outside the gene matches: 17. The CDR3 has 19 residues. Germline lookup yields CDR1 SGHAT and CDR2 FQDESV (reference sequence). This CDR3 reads CASSPQGASGSPPSYEQYF. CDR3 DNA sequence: TGTGCCAGCAGCCCCCAGGGGGCTAGCGGGAGTCCACCATCCTACGAGCAGTACTTC. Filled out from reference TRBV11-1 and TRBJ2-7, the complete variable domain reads EAEVAQSPRYKITEKSQAVAFWCDPISGHATLYWYRQILGQGPELLVQFQDESVVDDSQLPKDRFSAERLKGVDSTLKIQPAELGDSAMYLCASSPQGASGSPPSYEQYFGPGTRLTVT.

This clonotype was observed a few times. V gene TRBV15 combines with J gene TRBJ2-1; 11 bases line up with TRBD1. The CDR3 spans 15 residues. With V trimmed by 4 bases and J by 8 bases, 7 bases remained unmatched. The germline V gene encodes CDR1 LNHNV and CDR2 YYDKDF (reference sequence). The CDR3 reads CATSIGTGGIHEQFF. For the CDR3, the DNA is TGTGCCACCAGCATAGGGACAGGGGGTATCCATGAGCAGTTCTTC.

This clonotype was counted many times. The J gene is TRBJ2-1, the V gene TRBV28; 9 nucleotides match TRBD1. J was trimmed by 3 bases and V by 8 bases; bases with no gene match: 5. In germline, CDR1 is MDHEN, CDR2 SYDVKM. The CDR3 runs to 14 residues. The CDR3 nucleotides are TGTGCCAGCGGTGAGGACAGGGGCTACAATGAGCAGTTCTTC. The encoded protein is CASGEDRGYNEQFF.

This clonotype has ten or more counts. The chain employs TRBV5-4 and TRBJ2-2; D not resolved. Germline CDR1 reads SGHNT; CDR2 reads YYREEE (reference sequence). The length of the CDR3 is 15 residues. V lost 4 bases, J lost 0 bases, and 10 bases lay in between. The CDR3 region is CASSLLAANTGELFF. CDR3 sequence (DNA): TGTGCCAGCAGCCTCTTGGCGGCGAACACCGGGGAGCTGTTTTTT.

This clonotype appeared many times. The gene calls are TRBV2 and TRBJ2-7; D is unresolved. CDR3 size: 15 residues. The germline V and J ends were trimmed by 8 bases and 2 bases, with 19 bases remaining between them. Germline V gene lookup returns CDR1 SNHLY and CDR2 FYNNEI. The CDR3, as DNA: TGTGCCAGCTGCTCCCCCGATCAATCCCCCTACGAGCAGTACTTC. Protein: CASCSPDQSPYEQYF. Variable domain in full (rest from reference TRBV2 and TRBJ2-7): EPEVTQTPSHQVTQMGQEVILRCVPISNHLYFYWYRQILGQKVEFLVSFYNNEISEKSEIFDDQFSVERPDGSNFTLKIRSTKLEDSAMYFCASCSPDQSPYEQYFGPGTRLTVT.

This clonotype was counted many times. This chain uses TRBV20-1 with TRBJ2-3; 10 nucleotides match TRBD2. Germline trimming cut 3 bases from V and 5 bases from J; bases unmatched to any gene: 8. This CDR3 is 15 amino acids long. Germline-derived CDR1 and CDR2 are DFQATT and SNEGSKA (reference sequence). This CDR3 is CSAREAGGMGDTQYF. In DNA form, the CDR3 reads TGCAGTGCTAGGGAAGCGGGAGGGATGGGAGATACGCAGTATTTT.

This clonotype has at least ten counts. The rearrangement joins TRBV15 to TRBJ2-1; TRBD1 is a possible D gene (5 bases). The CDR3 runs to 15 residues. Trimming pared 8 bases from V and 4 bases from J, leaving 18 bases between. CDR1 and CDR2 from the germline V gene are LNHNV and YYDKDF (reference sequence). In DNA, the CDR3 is TGTGCCACCTCTCTGGGGCCCACAACGTACAATGAGCAGTTCTTC. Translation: CATSLGPTTYNEQFF.

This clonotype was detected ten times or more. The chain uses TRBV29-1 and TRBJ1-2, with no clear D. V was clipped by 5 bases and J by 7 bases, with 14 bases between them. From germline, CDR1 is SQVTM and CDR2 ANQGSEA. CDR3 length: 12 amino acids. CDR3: CSVKTSWVGYTF. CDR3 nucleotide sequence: TGCAGCGTTAAAACCTCCTGGGTTGGCTACACCTTC.

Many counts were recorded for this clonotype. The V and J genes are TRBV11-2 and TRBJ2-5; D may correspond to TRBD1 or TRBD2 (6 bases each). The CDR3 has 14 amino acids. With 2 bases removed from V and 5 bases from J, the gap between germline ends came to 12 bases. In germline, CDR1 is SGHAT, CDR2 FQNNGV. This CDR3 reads CASSLTPGAETQYF. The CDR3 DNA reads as TGTGCCAGCAGCTTAACTCCGGGGGCGGAGACCCAGTACTTC.

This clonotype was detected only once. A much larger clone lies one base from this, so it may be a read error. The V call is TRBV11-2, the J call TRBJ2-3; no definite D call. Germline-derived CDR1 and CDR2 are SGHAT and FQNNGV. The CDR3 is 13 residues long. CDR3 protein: CARSFPRADTQYF. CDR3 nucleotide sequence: TGTGCCAGAAGCTTCCCCCGGGCAGATACGCAGTATTTT.

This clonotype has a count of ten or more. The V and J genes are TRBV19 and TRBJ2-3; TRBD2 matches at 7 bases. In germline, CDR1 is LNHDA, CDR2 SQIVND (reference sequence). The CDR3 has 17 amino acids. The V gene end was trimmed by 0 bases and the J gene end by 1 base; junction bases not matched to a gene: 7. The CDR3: CASSIDPSAGGTDTQYF. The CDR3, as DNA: TGTGCCAGTAGTATAGATCCTTCGGCGGGAGGCACAGATACGCAGTATTTT.

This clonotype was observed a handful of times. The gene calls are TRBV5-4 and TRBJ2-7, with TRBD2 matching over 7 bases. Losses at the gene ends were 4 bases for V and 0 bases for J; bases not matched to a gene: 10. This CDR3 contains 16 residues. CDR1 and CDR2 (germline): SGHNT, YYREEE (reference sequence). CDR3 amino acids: CASSLLGGSNSYEQYF. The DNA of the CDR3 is TGTGCCAGCAGCCTCCTGGGCGGGAGTAACTCCTACGAGCAGTACTTC.

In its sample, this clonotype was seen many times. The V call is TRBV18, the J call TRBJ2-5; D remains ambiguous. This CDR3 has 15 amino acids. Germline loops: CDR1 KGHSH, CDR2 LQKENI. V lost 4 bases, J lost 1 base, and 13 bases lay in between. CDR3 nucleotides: TGTGCCAGCTCACACCCGGACGCGATCCAAGAGACCCAGTACTTC. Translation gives CASSHPDAIQETQYF.

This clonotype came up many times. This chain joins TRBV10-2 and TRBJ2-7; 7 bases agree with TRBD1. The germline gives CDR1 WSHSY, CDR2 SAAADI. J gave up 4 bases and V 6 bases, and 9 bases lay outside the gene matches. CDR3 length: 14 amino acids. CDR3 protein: CASSQGGAEYEQYF. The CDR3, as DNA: TGCGCCAGCAGCCAAGGGGGCGCGGAATACGAGCAGTACTTC.

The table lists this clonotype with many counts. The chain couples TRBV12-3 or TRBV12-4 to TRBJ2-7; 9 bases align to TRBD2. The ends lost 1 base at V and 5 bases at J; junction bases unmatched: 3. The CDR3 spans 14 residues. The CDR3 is CASSLGAGGNEQYF. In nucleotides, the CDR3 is TGTGCCAGCAGTTTAGGCGCGGGAGGGAACGAGCAGTACTTC.

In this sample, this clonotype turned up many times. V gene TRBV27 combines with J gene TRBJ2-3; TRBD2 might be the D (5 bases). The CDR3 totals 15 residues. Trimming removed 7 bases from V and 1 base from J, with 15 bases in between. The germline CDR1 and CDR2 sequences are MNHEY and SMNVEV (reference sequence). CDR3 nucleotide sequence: TGTGCCAGCACCCCCGGTGGCGGGCGCACAGATACGCAGTATTTT. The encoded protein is CASTPGGGRTDTQYF.

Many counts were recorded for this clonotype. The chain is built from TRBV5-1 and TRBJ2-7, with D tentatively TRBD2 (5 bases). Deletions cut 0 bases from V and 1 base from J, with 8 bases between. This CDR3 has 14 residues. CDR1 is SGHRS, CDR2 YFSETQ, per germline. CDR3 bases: TGCGCCAGCAGCTTGGCCGCGGGTTCCTACGAGCAGTACTTC. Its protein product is CASSLAAGSYEQYF. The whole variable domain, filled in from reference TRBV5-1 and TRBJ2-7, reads KAGVTQTPRYLIKTRGQQVTLSCSPISGHRSVSWYQQTPGQGLQFLFEYFSETQRNKGNFPGRFSGRQFSNSRSEMNVSTLELGDSALYLCASSLAAGSYEQYFGPGTRLTVT.

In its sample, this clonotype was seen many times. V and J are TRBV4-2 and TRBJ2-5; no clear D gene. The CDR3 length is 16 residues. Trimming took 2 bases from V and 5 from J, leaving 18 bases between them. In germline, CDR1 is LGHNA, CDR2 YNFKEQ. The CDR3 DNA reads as TGTGCCAGCAGCCAACCAGACCTTAATTCTAAGGAGACCCAGTACTTC. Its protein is CASSQPDLNSKETQYF.

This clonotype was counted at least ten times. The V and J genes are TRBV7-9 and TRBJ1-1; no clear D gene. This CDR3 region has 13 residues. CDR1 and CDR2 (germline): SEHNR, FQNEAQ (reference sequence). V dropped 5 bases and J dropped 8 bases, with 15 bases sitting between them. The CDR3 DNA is TGTGCCAGCAGCCTCTTAGTTGGCCAGGAAGCTTTCTTT. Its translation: CASSLLVGQEAFF. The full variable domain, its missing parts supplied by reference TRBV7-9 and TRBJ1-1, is DTGVSQNPRHKITKRGQNVTFRCDPISEHNRLYWYRQTLGQGPEFLTYFQNEAQLEKSRLLSDRFSAERPKGSFSTLEIQRTEQGDSAMYLCASSLLVGQEAFFGQGTRLTVV.

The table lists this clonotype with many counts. CDR3 coding DNA: TGCGCCAGCAGCATCGGACAGGGTGGGGAGGATGAGCAGTTCTTC. Its translation is CASSIGQGGEDEQFF. The chain is built from TRBV5-1 and TRBJ2-1; 8 nucleotides line up with TRBD1. Germline CDR1 is SGHRS and CDR2 is YFSETQ. Trimming cost V 4 bases and J 8 bases; bases outside gene matches: 11. The length of the CDR3 is 15 residues.